This TCR beta chain is drawn from a study of cytomegalovirus exposure and HLA in healthy donors. The primer mix had 60 Vbeta and 13 Jbeta primers. The data were produced by immunoSEQ multiplex PCR, yet TCRdb's version contains in-frame clones alone and is incomplete. The data contain some 80,000 clones, 78% of them singletons. This clone has only one observation. Germline assignment: CDR1 SGHTA and CDR2 FQGTGA. The trim removed 3 bases at V and 3 bases at J, leaving 1 base unmatched. The CDR3 has 14 amino acids. This receptor was obtained from a man aged 40-55 years in good health and CMV-seronegative. V gene TRBV7-3 combines with J gene TRBJ1-2, with 10 bases that match TRBD1. Sequenced sample: PBMCs. CDR3: CASSLTGGDYGYTF. Written as DNA, the CDR3 is TGTGCCAGCAGCTTGACAGGGGGCGACTATGGCTACACCTTC.